This T cell receptor (beta chain) was identified in a study of T cells in localized non-small cell lung cancer. Overall study results and limits: Heterogeneity stays possible, as sequencing covered only one tumor region. The appearance of a median approximately 60 of the top 100 tumor clones was seen in adjacent lung.

Method: immunoSEQ multiplex PCR; TCRdb's copy keeps in-frame clones and lacks some. The sample holds about 24,000 clones, approximately 86% seen once. For this clone: What it binds is unknown.

Germline CDR1 reads SGHTA; CDR2 reads FQGTGA. Trimming took 5 bases from V and 3 from J, leaving 8 bases between them. CDR3 length: 13 residues. Source: peripheral blood, taken before any cancer treatment. The chain couples TRBV7-3 to TRBJ1-5; D call uncertain. The clonotype comes from a male donor older than 55 with stage II squamous cell lung carcinoma. The CDR3: CASSESPNQPQHF. As DNA, the CDR3 is TGTGCCAGCAGCGAAAGCCCCAATCAGCCCCAGCATTTT. The whole variable domain, filled in from reference TRBV7-3 and TRBJ1-5, reads GAGVSQTPSNKVTEKGKYVELRCDPISGHTALYWYRQSLGQGPEFLIYFQGTGAADDSGLPNDRFFAVRPEGSVSTLKIQRTERGDSAVYLCASSESPNQPQHFGDGTRLSIL.